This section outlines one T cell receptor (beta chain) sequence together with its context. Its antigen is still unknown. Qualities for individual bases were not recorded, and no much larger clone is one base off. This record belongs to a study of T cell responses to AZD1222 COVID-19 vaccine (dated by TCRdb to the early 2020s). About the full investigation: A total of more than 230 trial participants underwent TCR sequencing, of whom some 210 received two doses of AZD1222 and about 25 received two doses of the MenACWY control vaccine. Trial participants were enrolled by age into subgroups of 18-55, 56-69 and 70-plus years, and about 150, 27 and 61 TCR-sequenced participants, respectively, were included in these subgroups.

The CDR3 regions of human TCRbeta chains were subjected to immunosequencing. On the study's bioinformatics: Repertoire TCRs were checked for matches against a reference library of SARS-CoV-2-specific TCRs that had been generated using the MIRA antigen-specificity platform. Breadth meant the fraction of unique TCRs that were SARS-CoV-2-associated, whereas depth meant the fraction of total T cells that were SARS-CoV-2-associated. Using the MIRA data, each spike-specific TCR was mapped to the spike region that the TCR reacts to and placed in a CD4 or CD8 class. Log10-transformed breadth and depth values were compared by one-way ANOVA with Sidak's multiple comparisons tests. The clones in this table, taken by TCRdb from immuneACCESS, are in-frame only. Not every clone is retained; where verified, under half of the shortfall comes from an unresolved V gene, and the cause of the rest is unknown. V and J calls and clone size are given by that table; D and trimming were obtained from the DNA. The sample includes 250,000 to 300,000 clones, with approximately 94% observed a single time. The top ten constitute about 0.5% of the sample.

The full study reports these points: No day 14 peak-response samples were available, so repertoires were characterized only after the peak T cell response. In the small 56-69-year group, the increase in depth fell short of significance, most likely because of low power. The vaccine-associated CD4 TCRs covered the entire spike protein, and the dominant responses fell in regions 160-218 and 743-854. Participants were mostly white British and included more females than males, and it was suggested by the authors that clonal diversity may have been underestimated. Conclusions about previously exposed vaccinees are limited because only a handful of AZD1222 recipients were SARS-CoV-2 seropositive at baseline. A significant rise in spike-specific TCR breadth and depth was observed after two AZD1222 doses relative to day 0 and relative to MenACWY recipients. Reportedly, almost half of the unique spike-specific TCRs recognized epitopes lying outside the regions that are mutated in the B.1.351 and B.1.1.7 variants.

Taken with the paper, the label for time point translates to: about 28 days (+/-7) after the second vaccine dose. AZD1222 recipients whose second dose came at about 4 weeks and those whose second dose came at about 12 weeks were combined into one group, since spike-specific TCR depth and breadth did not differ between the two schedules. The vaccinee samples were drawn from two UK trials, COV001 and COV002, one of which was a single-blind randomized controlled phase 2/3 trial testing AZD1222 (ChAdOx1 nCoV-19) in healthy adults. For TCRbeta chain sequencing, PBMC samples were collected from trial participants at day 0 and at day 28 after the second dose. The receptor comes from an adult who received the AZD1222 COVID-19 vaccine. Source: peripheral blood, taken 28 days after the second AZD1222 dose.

The nucleotide sequence is TGTGCCTGGAGCGCGGACACCTACTATGGCTACACCTTC. Its coded protein is CAWSADTYYGYTF. The sequence is built from TRBV30 and TRBJ1-2; perhaps TRBD1 is the D gene, with 5 bases matching. The germline V gene (reference sequence) sets CDR1 to GTSNPN and CDR2 to SVGIG. V lost 3 bases and J lost 3 bases; the stretch between them is 11 bases long. The CDR3 covers 13 residues, taking in both the cysteine and the phenylalanine. CDR3 DNA is the only sequence kept; it has 39 bases, read in frame from the first base.